This entry concerns a single T cell receptor (beta chain). Clones were sequenced by immunoSEQ multiplex PCR, and TCRdb holds only the in-frame ones, with some missing. The table records about 1 million clones, 65% to 75% of them present only once. The record originates from a study of shared clonotypes between healthy human individuals. The donors, healthy adults who were HIV-negative, had experienced no recent acute infections or vaccinations. CD45RA-negative memory and CD45RA+ naive subsets were split from the CD4+ cells. The trim removed 4 bases at V and 13 bases at J, leaving 7 bases unmatched. This CDR3 is 12 amino acids long. From germline, CDR1 is MNHEY and CDR2 SMNVEV (reference sequence).

The sequence derives from a man between 18 and 29 years old in good health. Sequencing was carried out using memory CD4+ T cells sorted from blood. Documented subset: CD45RA-negative fraction. The chain carries TRBV27 and TRBJ2-7, with 10 positions matching TRBD1. CDR3 sequence (DNA): TGTGCCAGCAGTTCAGGACAGGGGGTCCCTTACTTC. The encoded protein is CASSSGQGVPYF.